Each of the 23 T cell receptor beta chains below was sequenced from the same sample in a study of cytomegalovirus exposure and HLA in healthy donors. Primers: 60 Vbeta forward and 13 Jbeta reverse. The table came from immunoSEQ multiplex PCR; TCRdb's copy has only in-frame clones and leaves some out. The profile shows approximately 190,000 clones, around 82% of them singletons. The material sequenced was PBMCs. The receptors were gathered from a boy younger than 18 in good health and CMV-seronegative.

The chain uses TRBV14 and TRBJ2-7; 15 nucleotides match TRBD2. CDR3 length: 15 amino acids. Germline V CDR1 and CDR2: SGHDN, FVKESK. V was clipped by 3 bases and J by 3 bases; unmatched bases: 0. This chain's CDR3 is CASSQGLAGGYEQYF. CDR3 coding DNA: TGTGCCAGCAGCCAGGGACTAGCGGGGGGCTACGAGCAGTACTTC.

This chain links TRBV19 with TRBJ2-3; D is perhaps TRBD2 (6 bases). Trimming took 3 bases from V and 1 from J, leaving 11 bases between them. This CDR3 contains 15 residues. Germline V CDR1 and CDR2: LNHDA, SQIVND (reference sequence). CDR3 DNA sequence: TGTGCCAGTAGTATGAAACTAGCAGGCACAGATACGCAGTATTTT. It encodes CASSMKLAGTDTQYF.

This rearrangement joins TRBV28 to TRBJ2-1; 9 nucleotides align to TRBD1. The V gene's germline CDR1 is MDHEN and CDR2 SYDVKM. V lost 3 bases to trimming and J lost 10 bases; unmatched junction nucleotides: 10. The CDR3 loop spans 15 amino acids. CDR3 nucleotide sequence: TGTGCCAGCAGTTTGGAGGACAGGGGTGTTGGAGAGCAGTTCTTC. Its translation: CASSLEDRGVGEQFF.

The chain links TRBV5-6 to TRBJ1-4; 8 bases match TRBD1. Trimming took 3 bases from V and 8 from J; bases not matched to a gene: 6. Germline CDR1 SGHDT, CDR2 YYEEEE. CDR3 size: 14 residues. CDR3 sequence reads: CASSSTPGGEKLFF. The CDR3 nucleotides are TGTGCCAGCAGCTCCACTCCAGGGGGCGAAAAACTGTTTTTT. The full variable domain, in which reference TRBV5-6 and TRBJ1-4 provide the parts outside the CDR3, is DAGVTQSPTHLIKTRGQQVTLRCSPKSGHDTVSWYQQALGQGPQFIFQYYEEEERQRGNFPDRFSGHQFPNYSSELNVNALLLGDSALYLCASSSTPGGEKLFFGSGTQLSVL.

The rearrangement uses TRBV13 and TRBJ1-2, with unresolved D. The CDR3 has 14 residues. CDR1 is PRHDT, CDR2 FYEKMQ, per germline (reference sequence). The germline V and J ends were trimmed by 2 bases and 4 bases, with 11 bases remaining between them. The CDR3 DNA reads TGTGCCAGCAGCTTAACGGAGGATGGCTATGGCTACACCTTC. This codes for CASSLTEDGYGYTF.

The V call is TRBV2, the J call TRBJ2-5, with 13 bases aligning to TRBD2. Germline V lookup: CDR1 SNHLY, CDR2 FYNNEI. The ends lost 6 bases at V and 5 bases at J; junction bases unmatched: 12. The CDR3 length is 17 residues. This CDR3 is CASRLSGLAGVVETQYF. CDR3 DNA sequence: TGTGCCAGCAGACTCTCCGGACTAGCGGGAGTTGTGGAGACCCAGTACTTC.

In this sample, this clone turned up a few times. The chain's CDR3 is CASSTGQGNQPQHF. The CDR3 DNA follows: TGCGCCAGCAGCACGGGTCAGGGGAATCAGCCCCAGCATTTT. The chain recombines TRBV5-1 with TRBJ1-5; TRBD1 is a possible D gene (6 bases). CDR1 and CDR2 (germline): SGHRS, YFSETQ. V lost 4 bases, J lost 4 bases, and 12 bases lay in between. The CDR3 is 14 residues long.

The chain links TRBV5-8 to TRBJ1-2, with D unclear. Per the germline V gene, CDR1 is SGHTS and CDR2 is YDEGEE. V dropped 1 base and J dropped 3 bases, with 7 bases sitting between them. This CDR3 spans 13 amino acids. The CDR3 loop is CASSLTQDYGYTF. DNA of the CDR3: TGTGCCAGCAGCTTGACTCAAGACTATGGCTACACCTTC.

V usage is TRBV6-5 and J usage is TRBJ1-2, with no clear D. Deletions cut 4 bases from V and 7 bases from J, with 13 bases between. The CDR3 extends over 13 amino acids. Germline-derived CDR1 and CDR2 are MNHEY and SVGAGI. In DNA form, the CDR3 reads TGTGCCAGCAGTTCATACGATAGAGGTGGCTACACCTTC. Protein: CASSSYDRGGYTF.

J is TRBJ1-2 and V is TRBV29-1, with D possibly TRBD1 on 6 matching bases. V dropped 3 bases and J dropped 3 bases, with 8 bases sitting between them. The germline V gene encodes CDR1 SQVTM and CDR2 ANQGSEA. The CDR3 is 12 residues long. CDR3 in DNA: TGCAGCGTTGAGGGGGCGGACTATGGCTACACCTTC. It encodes CSVEGADYGYTF. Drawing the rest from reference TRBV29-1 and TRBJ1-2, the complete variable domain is SAVISQKPSRDICQRGTSLTIQCQVDSQVTMMFWYRQQPGQSLTLIATANQGSEATYESGFVIDKFPISRPNLTFSTLTVSNMSPEDSSIYLCSVEGADYGYTFGSGTRLTVV.

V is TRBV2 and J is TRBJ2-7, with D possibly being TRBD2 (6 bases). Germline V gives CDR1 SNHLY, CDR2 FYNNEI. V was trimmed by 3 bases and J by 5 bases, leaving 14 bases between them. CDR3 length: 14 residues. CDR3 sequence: CASSDHRELNEQYF. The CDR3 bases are TGTGCCAGCAGTGATCACCGGGAGCTCAACGAGCAGTACTTC.

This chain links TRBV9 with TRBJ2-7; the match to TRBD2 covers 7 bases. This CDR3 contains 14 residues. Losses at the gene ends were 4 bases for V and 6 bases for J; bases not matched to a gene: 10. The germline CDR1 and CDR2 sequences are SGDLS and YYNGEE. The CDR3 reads CASSPWVAGLEQYF. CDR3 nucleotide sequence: TGTGCCAGCAGCCCCTGGGTAGCGGGTCTCGAGCAGTACTTC.

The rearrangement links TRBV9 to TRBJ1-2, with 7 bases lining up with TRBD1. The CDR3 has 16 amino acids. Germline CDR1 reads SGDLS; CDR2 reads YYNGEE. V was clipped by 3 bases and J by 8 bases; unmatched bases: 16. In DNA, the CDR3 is TGTGCCAGCAGCGCGCAGGGGACAGACCCGTATTGCGGCTACACCTTC. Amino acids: CASSAQGTDPYCGYTF.

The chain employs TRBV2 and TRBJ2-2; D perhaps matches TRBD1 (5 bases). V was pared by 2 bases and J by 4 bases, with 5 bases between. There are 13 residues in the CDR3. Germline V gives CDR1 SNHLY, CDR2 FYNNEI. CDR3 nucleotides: TGTGCCAGCAGTGAAAGGGGCACCGGGGAGCTGTTTTTT. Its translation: CASSERGTGELFF.

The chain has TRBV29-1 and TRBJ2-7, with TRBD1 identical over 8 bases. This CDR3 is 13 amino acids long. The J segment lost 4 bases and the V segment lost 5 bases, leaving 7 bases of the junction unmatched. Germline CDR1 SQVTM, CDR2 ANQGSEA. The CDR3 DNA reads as TGCAGCGTTTTAGGACAGGGAGTTTACGAGCAGTACTTC. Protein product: CSVLGQGVYEQYF.

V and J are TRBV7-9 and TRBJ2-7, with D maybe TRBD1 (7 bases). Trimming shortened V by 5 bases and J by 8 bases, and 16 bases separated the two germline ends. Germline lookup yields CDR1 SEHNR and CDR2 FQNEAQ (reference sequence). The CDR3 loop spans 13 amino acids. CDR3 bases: TGTGCCAGCAGCCCCCGACAGGGACTGAAGCAGTACTTC. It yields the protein CASSPRQGLKQYF.

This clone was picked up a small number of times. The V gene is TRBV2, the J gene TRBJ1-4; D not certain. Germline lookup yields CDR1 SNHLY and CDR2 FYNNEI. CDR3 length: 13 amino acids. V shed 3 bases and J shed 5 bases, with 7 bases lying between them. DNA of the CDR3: TGTGCCAGCAGTGACTCTATAAATGAAAAACTGTTTTTT. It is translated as CASSDSINEKLFF.

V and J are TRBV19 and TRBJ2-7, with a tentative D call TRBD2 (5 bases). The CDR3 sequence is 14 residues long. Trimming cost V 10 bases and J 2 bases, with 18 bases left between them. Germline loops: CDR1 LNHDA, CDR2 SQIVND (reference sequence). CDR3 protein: CATTGRAGTYEQYF. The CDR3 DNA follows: TGTGCCACCACTGGAAGGGCCGGGACCTACGAGCAGTACTTC. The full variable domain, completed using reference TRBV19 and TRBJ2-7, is DGGITQSPKYLFRKEGQNVTLSCEQNLNHDAMYWYRQDPGQGLRLIYYSQIVNDFQKGDIAEGYSVSREKKESFPLTVTSAQKNPTAFYLCATTGRAGTYEQYFGPGTRLTVT.

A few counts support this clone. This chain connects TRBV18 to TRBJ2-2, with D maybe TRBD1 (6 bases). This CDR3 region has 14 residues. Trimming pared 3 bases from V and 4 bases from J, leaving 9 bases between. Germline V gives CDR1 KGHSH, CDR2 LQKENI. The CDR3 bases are TGTGCCAGCTCACCGGGACACAGCACCGGGGAGCTGTTTTTT. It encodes CASSPGHSTGELFF.

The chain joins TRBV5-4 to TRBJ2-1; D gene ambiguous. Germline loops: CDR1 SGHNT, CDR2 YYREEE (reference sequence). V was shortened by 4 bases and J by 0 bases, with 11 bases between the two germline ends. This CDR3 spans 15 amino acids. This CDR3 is CASSPIPSSYNEQFF. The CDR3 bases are TGTGCCAGCAGCCCTATTCCAAGCTCCTACAATGAGCAGTTCTTC.

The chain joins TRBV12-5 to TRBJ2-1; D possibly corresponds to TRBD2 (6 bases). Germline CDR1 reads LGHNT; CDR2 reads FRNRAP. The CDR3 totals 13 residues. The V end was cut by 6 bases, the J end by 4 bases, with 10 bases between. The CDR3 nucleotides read TGTGCTAGTGGGTCCGGGACTTACAATGAGCAGTTCTTC. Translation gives CASGSGTYNEQFF.

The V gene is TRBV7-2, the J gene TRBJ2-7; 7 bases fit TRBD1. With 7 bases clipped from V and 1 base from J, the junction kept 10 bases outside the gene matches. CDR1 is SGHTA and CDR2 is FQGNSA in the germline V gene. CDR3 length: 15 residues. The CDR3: CASTPTGTASYEQYF. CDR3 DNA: TGTGCCAGCACGCCTACCGGGACAGCTTCCTACGAGCAGTACTTC.

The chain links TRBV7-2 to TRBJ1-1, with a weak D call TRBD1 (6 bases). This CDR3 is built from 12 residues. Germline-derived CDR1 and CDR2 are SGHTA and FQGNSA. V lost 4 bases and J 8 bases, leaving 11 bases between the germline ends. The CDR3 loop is CASSWAGTEAFF. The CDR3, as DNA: TGTGCCAGCAGCTGGGCCGGGACAGAAGCTTTCTTT.